The 24 T cell receptor beta chains below were found in one sample sequenced in a study of tumor and adjacent non-tumor tissue in lung cancer. Three rounds of nested PCR, following a modified ARM-PCR protocol, produced the TCRbeta library. TCRdb itself ran the multiplex PCR reads through MiXCR, one entry per CDR3 protein. Altogether 220,000 or so distinct CDR3 sequences are present, about two thirds being singletons, with the ten largest covering around 27%. No cell sorting was done before RNA was extracted from the tissue. Sample: lung tumor tissue. The receptors here all came from a man between 60 and 70 years old with non-small cell lung cancer.

As to this clonotype: A read error may explain this, as a much larger clone is one base away. The chain joins TRBV10-1 to TRBJ2-1; D is perhaps TRBD1 or TRBD2 (5 bases each). The germline CDR1 and CDR2 sequences are WNHNN and SYGVQD (reference sequence). The CDR3 is made up of 14 amino acids. The CDR3 here is CSSSESGGVTEQFF. CDR3 DNA: TGCTCCAGCAGTGAGTCTGGGGGAGTGACTGAGCAGTTCTTC.

This chain connects TRBV19 to TRBJ2-6; tentative D call: TRBD1 (6 bases). Germline CDR1 is LNHDA and CDR2 is SQIVND (reference sequence). Trimming left V 5 bases short and J 2 bases short, with 10 bases between. The CDR3 length is 15 residues. This CDR3 is CASSRRDTGANVLTF. The CDR3 region has the DNA TGTGCCAGTAGTCGCCGGGACACTGGGGCCAACGTCCTGACTTTC.

As to this clonotype: No conserved phenylalanine or tryptophan is present at the end of the CDR3, so a read error is the likely explanation. This chain joins TRBV7-9 and TRBJ2-2, with D tentatively TRBD1 or TRBD2 (6 bases each). Germline V gene data show CDR1 as SEHNR and CDR2 as FQNEAQ (reference sequence). The CDR3 extends over 16 amino acids. CDR3: CVSSLERGLYTGELFL. As DNA, the CDR3 is TGTGTCAGCAGTTTAGAACGGGGGCTCTACACCGGGGAGCTGTTTCTT.

Details on this clonotype: A much larger clone sits a single nucleotide away, making a read error possible. The chain uses TRBV30 and TRBJ2-1; D uncertain. The CDR3 is made up of 14 amino acids. Germline CDR1 and CDR2: GTSNPN and SVGIG (reference sequence). V was cut by 2 bases and J by 0 bases, with 8 bases left in between. The CDR3 spells CAWSRVSSYNEQFF. The CDR3 DNA reads as TGTGCCTGGAGTCGGGTGAGCTCCTACAATGAGCAGTTCTTC.

This clonotype has a count of ten or more. The chain recombines TRBV13 with TRBJ1-2; maybe TRBD1 (6 bases). Trimming took off 6 bases at V and 4 bases at J, with 15 bases between the two ends. This CDR3 spans 14 amino acids. CDR1 and CDR2 (germline): PRHDT, FYEKMQ (reference sequence). The CDR3 protein is CASSFNRVSYGYTF. The CDR3 DNA is TGTGCCAGCAGTTTCAACAGGGTCAGCTATGGCTACACCTTC.

As concerns this clonotype: Germline is not matched at one junction end, which may reflect a read error. The gene calls are TRBV6-1 and TRBJ1-2; the match to TRBD1 covers 8 bases. The germline CDR1 and CDR2 sequences are MNHNS and SASEGT. The CDR3 sequence is 14 residues long. In DNA, the CDR3 is TGTGCCAGCAGTGAGGGACAGGCTAGCTATGGCCACACCTTC. Translating it yields CASSEGQASYGHTF.

This chain links TRBV5-6 with TRBJ1-1; D unresolved. The CDR3 is 13 residues long. With 0 bases removed from V and 3 bases from J, the gap between germline ends came to 6 bases. From germline, CDR1 is SGHDT and CDR2 YYEEEE. CDR3 in amino acids: CASSLGVDTEAFF. The CDR3 nucleotides read TGTGCCAGCAGCTTGGGTGTAGACACTGAAGCTTTCTTT.

Note on this clonotype: A much larger clone differs from this one at a single base, so this may be a read error. The chain has TRBV6-5 and TRBJ1-6; 10 nucleotides align to TRBD1. Germline V lookup: CDR1 MNHEY, CDR2 SVGAGI. The CDR3 sequence is 16 residues long. CDR3 region: CAGRTSRDRGNSPLHF. For the CDR3, the DNA is TGTGCCGGCAGAACGAGCCGGGACAGGGGTAATTCACCCCTCCACTTT.

As for this clonotype: An end of the junction does not agree with germline; a read error may underlie this. The V call is TRBV6-5, the J call TRBJ1-6; tentatively, D is TRBD1 (6 bases). Germline V gives CDR1 MNHEY, CDR2 SVGAGI. The CDR3 runs 14 residues. The DNA of the CDR3 is TGTACCAGCAGGCCCCATGGGGGGGCATCACCCCTCCACTTT. Its translation: CTSRPHGGASPLHF.

V usage is TRBV10-2 and J usage is TRBJ1-3; 7 bases map to TRBD1. The junction had 12 bases not matched to a gene; V was cut back by 7 bases and J by 3 bases. The germline V gene has CDR1 WSHSY and CDR2 SAAADI. The CDR3 runs 16 residues. The CDR3 DNA is TGCGCCAGCAATGCGAGAGGGGGCGCCGATGGAAACACCATATATTTT. Protein product: CASNARGGADGNTIYF.

Points on this clonotype: Since a much larger clone is just one base distant, this may be a read error. The V call is TRBV29-1, the J call TRBJ1-2, with a tentative D call TRBD1 (6 bases). The germline CDR1 and CDR2 sequences are SQVTM and ANQGSEA. V was trimmed by 6 bases and J by 7 bases, leaving 15 bases between them. The CDR3 sequence is 12 residues long. CDR3 bases: TGCAGCGTAATACAGGGAACCCTTGGCTACACCTTC. Its translation is CSVIQGTLGYTF.

This clonotype appeared a few times. The junction does not match germline at one end; this may be a read error. The V call is TRBV11-3, the J call TRBJ2-1, with 7 bases identical to TRBD2. This CDR3 is 15 amino acids long. The germline V gene has CDR1 SGHNT and CDR2 YENEEA. The CDR3 DNA is TGTACCAGCAGCTTAGGAGCTAGCGGAGGAGGGGAACAGTTCTTC. It is translated as CTSSLGASGGGEQFF.

V and J are TRBV4-1 and TRBJ2-5; 7 bases agree with TRBD1. Germline CDR1 reads MGHRA; CDR2 reads YSYEKL. The CDR3 extends over 17 amino acids. The V segment lost 1 base and the J segment 4 bases; nucleotides outside the gene matches: 12. The CDR3 spells CASSQAQGQTVLETQYF. CDR3 sequence (DNA): TGCGCCAGCAGCCAAGCCCAGGGACAGACGGTTTTAGAGACCCAGTACTTC.

At least ten counts were recorded for this clonotype. The CDR3 nucleotides are TGCAGTGCTAGAGATCGATCGGGGGATAGCAATCAGCCCCAGCATTTT. This codes for CSARDRSGDSNQPQHF. The chain is built from TRBV20-1 and TRBJ1-5, with a tentative D call TRBD1 (5 bases). This CDR3 has 16 residues. CDR1 is DFQATT, CDR2 SNEGSKA, per germline (reference sequence). Trimming pared 0 bases from V and 0 bases from J, leaving 12 bases between.

There are a few counts of this clonotype. Since a much larger clone is just one base distant, this may be a read error. The chain links TRBV4-3 to TRBJ2-6, with no clear D. Germline lookup yields CDR1 LGHNA and CDR2 YSLEER. The CDR3 runs 18 residues. This chain's CDR3 is CVSSYWAPSSSGANVLTF. The CDR3 DNA is TGCGTCAGCAGCTATTGGGCCCCCTCGTCCTCTGGGGCCAACGTCCTGACTTTC.

The chain recombines TRBV4-2 with TRBJ1-3, with a tentative D call TRBD1 (5 bases). CDR1 is LGHNA and CDR2 is YNFKEQ in the germline V gene. This CDR3 contains 17 residues. Trimming removed 4 bases at V and 0 bases at J, with 16 bases between. The CDR3 region is CASSLRRRQSSGNTIYF. The CDR3 nucleotides are TGTGCCAGCAGCCTTAGGAGGAGACAGAGCTCTGGAAACACCATATATTTT.

To note about this clonotype: A read error is possible here, since a much larger clone lies one base away. The V gene is TRBV12-3 or TRBV12-4, the J gene TRBJ1-1; D gene uncertain. The CDR3 runs to 12 residues. CDR3 in amino acids: CASSLRNIEAFF. The CDR3 nucleotides read TGTGCCAGCAGTTTACGGAACATTGAAGCTTTCTTT.

This clonotype showed up just once. The CDR3 does not close with the conserved phenylalanine or tryptophan, likely indicating a read error. The J gene is TRBJ1-6, the V gene TRBV11-3, with D perhaps TRBD1 (5 bases). The CDR3 extends over 14 amino acids. Between the trimmed V and J ends, which lost 2 bases and 6 bases, there was a span of 8 bases. CDR1 is SGHNT and CDR2 is YENEEA in the germline V gene. CDR3 protein: CASSLRRGNSPLHI. The CDR3 region has the DNA TGTGCCAGCAGCTTAAGAAGGGGTAATTCACCCCTCCACATT.

This clonotype came up many times. The V gene is TRBV6-5, the J gene TRBJ2-4, with unresolved D. Trimming left V 0 bases short and J 0 bases short, with 12 bases between. Germline CDR1 and CDR2: MNHEY and SVGAGI. This CDR3 is 17 amino acids long. CDR3 sequence (DNA): TGTGCCAGCAGTTACTCGATCTCTACTCTAGCCAAAAACATTCAGTACTTC. It translates to CASSYSISTLAKNIQYF.

This clonotype was seen only a few times. A read error is possible here, since a much larger clone lies one base away. The chain joins TRBV6-1 to TRBJ2-7; TRBD1 agrees at 11 bases. The CDR3 runs to 14 residues. Germline assignment: CDR1 MNHNS and CDR2 SASEGT. The CDR3 coding sequence is TGTGTCAGCATCTTGGACAGGGGGCGTTACGAGCAGTACTTC. It yields the protein CVSILDRGRYEQYF.

A note on this clonotype: At one end the junction does not follow the germline gene, possibly because of a read error. This rearrangement joins TRBV5-1 to TRBJ2-5, with D possibly called TRBD1 or TRBD2 (5 bases each). This CDR3 is 15 amino acids long. CDR1 is SGHRS, CDR2 YFSETQ, per germline. The CDR3 coding sequence is TGCACCAGCAAGCTAAGGGACGGGTTTGTTGAGACCCAGTACTTT. Translation: CTSKLRDGFVETQYF.

Only a few counts were recorded for this clonotype. A much larger clone lies a single base off, so this may be a read error. The genes are TRBV12-3 or TRBV12-4 and TRBJ2-7; 9 nucleotides match TRBD1. The trim removed 7 bases at V and 2 bases at J, leaving 9 bases unmatched. This CDR3 contains 15 residues. The CDR3 DNA sequence: TGTGCCAGCAACAAACCGGGACAGGGCGCCTACGAGCAGTACTTC. Translating gives CASNKPGQGAYEQYF.

A word on this clonotype: A much larger clone differs by one base, so this may be a read error. The gene calls are TRBV20-1 and TRBJ2-5; D remains unclear. CDR1 and CDR2 from the germline V gene are DFQATT and SNEGSKA (reference sequence). V was pared by 0 bases and J by 7 bases, with 18 bases between. The CDR3 loop spans 15 amino acids. CDR3 protein: CSARDRAVLVGTQYF. The CDR3 region has the DNA TGCAGTGCTAGAGATCGGGCGGTGCTCGTAGGGACCCAGTACTTC.

In regard to this clonotype: A read error may be the cause here, since a much bigger clone is one base away. The conserved phenylalanine or tryptophan is not found at the CDR3 terminus, so this likely reflects a read error. The chain carries TRBV6-5 and TRBJ1-1; no reliable D call. The CDR3 totals 14 residues. Trimming took 2 bases from V and 5 from J, leaving 12 bases between them. Germline lookup yields CDR1 MNHEY and CDR2 SVGAGI. In DNA, the CDR3 is TGTGCCAGCAGTTACACGCGCCTGGGAACTGAAGCTTTCATT. Encoded protein: CASSYTRLGTEAFI.